A single sample is the source of the 15 T cell receptor beta chains below, sequenced in a study of T cell changes during pregnancy in multiple sclerosis (dated by TCRdb to between 2019 and 2020). The library was prepared using the immunoSEQ multiplex PCR assay. In its TCRdb copy, this immuneACCESS table keeps in-frame sequences only and misses some clones. Where compared with another copy, unresolved V genes explain less than half of these, and the others have no known cause. The sample table shows some 54,000 clones, and 94% are seen once. The top ten clonotypes cover around 3.5% of the sample. The material sequenced was CD8+ T cells from peripheral blood mononuclear cells, taken in the third trimester of pregnancy. The origin of the receptors is a female donor with multiple sclerosis, enrolled in a pregnancy study.

This clone was detected only a few times. This chain joins TRBV28 and TRBJ1-5; possibly TRBD1 for D (5 bases). CDR1 and CDR2 (germline): MDHEN, SYDVKM. Trimming stripped 8 bases from V and 3 bases from J, with 8 bases between. The CDR3 is 12 amino acids. CDR3 in amino acids: CASRQYNQPQHF. Written as DNA, the CDR3 is TGTGCCAGCCGACAGTACAATCAGCCCCAGCATTTT.

The chain combines TRBV27 with TRBJ2-7, with TRBD2 as a possible D gene (6 bases). The CDR3 runs to 16 residues. CDR1 and CDR2 (germline): MNHEY, SMNVEV (reference sequence). Trimming removed 6 bases from V and 1 base from J, with 19 bases in between. CDR3 residues: CASSPSAGYESYEQYF. CDR3 nucleotides: TGTGCCAGCAGCCCCTCGGCGGGGTACGAGTCCTACGAGCAGTACTTC.

The chain uses TRBV9 and TRBJ2-1, with 10 bases fitting TRBD1. Unmatched junction bases numbered 5, after V lost 0 bases and J lost 5 bases. The germline CDR1 and CDR2 sequences are SGDLS and YYNGEE. The CDR3 consists of 16 residues. The CDR3 sequence is CASSVAGTGADNEQFF. In DNA form, the CDR3 reads TGTGCCAGCAGCGTAGCGGGGACAGGGGCTGACAATGAGCAGTTCTTC.

The chain recombines TRBV27 with TRBJ2-7; D may be TRBD2 (5 bases). V was trimmed by 2 bases and J by 5 bases, leaving 13 bases between them. This CDR3 region has 14 residues. Germline CDR1 reads MNHEY; CDR2 reads SMNVEV (reference sequence). The CDR3 nucleotides read TGTGCCAGCAGTTTAAGGAGCGGTATCAACGAGCAGTACTTC. This translates into CASSLRSGINEQYF.

Turning to this clone: The junction shows a germline mismatch at one end, possibly a read error. The chain uses TRBV12-5 and TRBJ1-2; D unresolved. The length of the CDR3 is 13 residues. The germline gives CDR1 LGHNT, CDR2 FRNRAP. DNA of the CDR3: TGTGCTAGTGGATTGGACTTTCCCTATGGCTACACCTTC. This translates into CASGLDFPYGYTF. Full variable domain (rest looked up from reference TRBV12-5 and TRBJ1-2): DARVTQTPRHKVTEMGQEVTMRCQPILGHNTVFWYRQTMMQGLELLAYFRNRAPLDDSGMPKDRFSAEMPDATLATLKIQPSEPRDSAVYFCASGLDFPYGYTFGSGTRLTVV.

The gene calls are TRBV19 and TRBJ2-7; 13 bases align to TRBD2. Germline-derived CDR1 and CDR2 are LNHDA and SQIVND (reference sequence). The CDR3 contains 16 residues. Trimming cost V 3 bases and J 7 bases; bases outside gene matches: 9. CDR3 loop: CASSMGGPGLAGEQYF. In DNA, the CDR3 is TGTGCCAGTAGTATGGGCGGCCCGGGACTAGCGGGAGAGCAGTACTTC. Together with reference TRBV19 and TRBJ2-7, the CDR3 gives the full variable domain: DGGITQSPKYLFRKEGQNVTLSCEQNLNHDAMYWYRQDPGQGLRLIYYSQIVNDFQKGDIAEGYSVSREKKESFPLTVTSAQKNPTAFYLCASSMGGPGLAGEQYFGPGTRLTVT.

The chain joins TRBV19 to TRBJ2-5, with 8 positions matching TRBD1. Germline V gives CDR1 LNHDA, CDR2 SQIVND (reference sequence). This CDR3 region has 16 residues. With 1 base clipped from V and 5 bases from J, the junction kept 9 bases outside the gene matches. Here the CDR3 reads CASSIGTQGDWETQYF. CDR3 coding DNA: TGTGCCAGTAGTATAGGGACACAGGGGGATTGGGAGACCCAGTACTTC.

The gene calls are TRBV2 and TRBJ2-7; TRBD2 might be the D (5 bases). The CDR3 totals 11 residues. Between the trimmed V and J ends, which lost 6 bases and 2 bases, there was a span of 5 bases. Germline CDR1 reads SNHLY; CDR2 reads FYNNEI. CDR3 bases: TGTGCCAGCAGGACTACCTACGAGCAGTACTTC. Encoded protein: CASRTTYEQYF.

This clone was found a few times. The chain has TRBV4-2 and TRBJ2-2, with a tentative D call TRBD1 (6 bases). CDR1 and CDR2 from the germline V gene are LGHNA and YNFKEQ. The length of the CDR3 is 14 residues. Trimming took 7 bases from V and 5 from J, leaving 14 bases between them. The CDR3 region has the DNA TGTGCCAGCAAAGAGACAGGTGAAACCGGGGAGCTGTTTTTT. Translating gives CASKETGETGELFF.

The chain links TRBV6-5 to TRBJ2-2; weak D call: TRBD2 (5 bases). CDR3 length: 14 residues. Germline CDR1 and CDR2: MNHEY and SVGAGI. The V and J ends lost 4 bases and 3 bases respectively, with 9 bases between them. The CDR3 nucleotides read TGTGCCAGCAGTTCCGCGGGTTACACCGGGGAGCTGTTTTTT. Amino acids: CASSSAGYTGELFF.

The J gene is TRBJ2-7, the V gene TRBV6-5; 7 bases map to TRBD2. Trimming cost V 8 bases and J 2 bases; bases outside gene matches: 3. Looked up from germline, CDR1 is MNHEY and CDR2 is SVGAGI. The CDR3 totals 12 residues. CDR3 bases: TGTGCCAGCCGGGCGGGAGCCTACGAGCAGTACTTC. Translating it yields CASRAGAYEQYF.

This clone was seen just once. The V and J genes are TRBV18 and TRBJ2-7; the match to TRBD1 covers 8 bases. V dropped 3 bases and J dropped 2; count of bases not matched to a gene: 9. This CDR3 has 16 residues. Germline lookup yields CDR1 KGHSH and CDR2 LQKENI. The CDR3 protein is CASSPADRVTPYEQYF. CDR3 DNA sequence: TGTGCCAGCTCACCGGCGGACAGGGTGACGCCCTACGAGCAGTACTTC.

V and J are TRBV9 and TRBJ2-5; 11 positions match TRBD2. This CDR3 region has 17 residues. Losses at the gene ends were 3 bases for V and 5 bases for J; bases not matched to a gene: 12. Germline V gene data show CDR1 as SGDLS and CDR2 as YYNGEE. The CDR3 DNA follows: TGTGCCAGCAGCGCCGGGACTAGCGGACAGTGGGAGGAGACCCAGTACTTC. Translation: CASSAGTSGQWEETQYF.

The chain has TRBV30 and TRBJ1-4; D may be TRBD1 (5 bases). CDR1 and CDR2 (germline): GTSNPN, SVGIG (reference sequence). Trimming left V 2 bases short and J 2 bases short, with 12 bases between. This CDR3 has 15 residues. The CDR3 is CAWSLLRVTNEKLFF. CDR3 bases: TGTGCCTGGAGTCTACTCAGGGTGACTAATGAAAAACTGTTTTTT.

The rearrangement joins TRBV29-1 to TRBJ2-7; TRBD2 aligns across 8 bases. Germline loops: CDR1 SQVTM, CDR2 ANQGSEA. J was trimmed by 3 bases and V by 6 bases; bases with no gene match: 13. CDR3 size: 15 residues. CDR3 nucleotides: TGCAGCGTAGTCTGGGCGGGAGGAACTTTCTACGAGCAGTACTTC. Encoded protein: CSVVWAGGTFYEQYF.